The 2 T cell receptor beta chains below come from one sample, sequenced in a study of cytomegalovirus exposure and HLA in healthy donors. PCR involved 60 Vbeta and 13 Jbeta primers. Clones were sequenced by immunoSEQ multiplex PCR, and TCRdb holds only the in-frame ones, with some missing. The repertoire holds about 90,000 clones, with about three quarters as singletons. The sequenced sample consisted of PBMCs. These receptors all come from a woman in her forties in good health and CMV-seropositive.

With regard to this clone: At one end, the junction sequence differs from germline, possibly due to a read error. Within the sample, other DNA sequences also encode this same CDR3. V is TRBV5-1 and J is TRBJ2-1; 11 bases fit TRBD2. Germline V gene lookup returns CDR1 SGHRS and CDR2 YFSETQ. The CDR3 has 14 amino acids. CDR3 sequence: CASSSSGGYNEQFF. The CDR3 DNA reads TGTGCCAGCAGCTCTAGCGGGGGGTACAATGAGCAGTTCTTC.

The rearrangement uses TRBV2 and TRBJ2-7; perhaps TRBD1 as D (5 bases). V was clipped by 4 bases and J by 3 bases, with 10 bases between them. There are 13 residues in the CDR3. Germline V gene lookup returns CDR1 SNHLY and CDR2 FYNNEI. The CDR3 reads CASSGPGHYEQYF. DNA of the CDR3: TGTGCCAGCAGTGGACCAGGGCACTACGAGCAGTACTTC.